Below are 16 T cell receptor beta chains sequenced from a single sample in a study of CD8+ T cells in alopecia areata. In each case, RNA was isolated and then reverse transcribed into cDNA as the sequencing template. Repertoires were generated with immunoSEQ multiplex PCR, while TCRdb's copy carries only in-frame clones and drops some. There are 200,000 or so clones in the sample; about 53% occur only once, and under 0.5% lies in the top ten. The sequencing used CD4+ T cells sorted from blood, collected at week 0. The source is a human donor with alopecia areata.

The table lists this clone with a few counts. The chain carries TRBV28 and TRBJ1-2; TRBD1 might be the D (6 bases). Germline CDR1 is MDHEN and CDR2 is SYDVKM. There are 12 residues in the CDR3. Trimming stripped 6 bases from V and 4 bases from J, with 9 bases between. The CDR3 region is CASSSTGYGYTF. In DNA, the CDR3 is TGTGCCAGCAGCTCGACAGGCTATGGCTACACCTTC.

This clone has only a few counts. This CDR3 is CASSLRESNTEAFF. The CDR3 nucleotides read TGTGCCAGCAGCTTACGAGAGTCGAACACTGAAGCTTTCTTT. The rearrangement joins TRBV7-8 to TRBJ1-1, with D uncertain. With 2 bases removed from V and 1 base from J, the gap between germline ends came to 8 bases. This CDR3 spans 14 amino acids. Germline CDR1 is SGHVS and CDR2 is FQNEAQ.

The rearrangement uses TRBV7-9 and TRBJ1-3; 7 bases line up with TRBD1. This CDR3 comprises 14 residues. Germline V gene lookup returns CDR1 SEHNR and CDR2 FQNEAQ (reference sequence). V lost 5 bases, J lost 4 bases, and 5 bases stayed unmatched. DNA of the CDR3: TGTGCCAGCAGCCCGTGGGACAGCGGAAACACCATATATTTT. Its protein is CASSPWDSGNTIYF. The entire variable domain, with the rest obtained from reference TRBV7-9 and TRBJ1-3, is as follows: DTGVSQNPRHKITKRGQNVTFRCDPISEHNRLYWYRQTLGQGPEFLTYFQNEAQLEKSRLLSDRFSAERPKGSFSTLEIQRTEQGDSAMYLCASSPWDSGNTIYFGEGSWLTVV.

This clone was counted a single time. This chain uses TRBV4-1 with TRBJ1-2; D is ambiguous. The germline CDR1 and CDR2 sequences are MGHRA and YSYEKL. CDR3 length: 17 amino acids. Trimming stripped 4 bases from V and 8 bases from J, with 26 bases between. The CDR3 protein is CASSPGLWGSPVMGYTF. As DNA, the CDR3 is TGCGCCAGCAGCCCTGGATTATGGGGTAGCCCCGTGATGGGCTACACCTTC.

The chain recombines TRBV30 with TRBJ2-1; 7 bases are shared with TRBD2. Germline trimming cut 0 bases from V and 6 bases from J; bases unmatched to any gene: 5. Germline lookup yields CDR1 GTSNPN and CDR2 SVGIG (reference sequence). The CDR3 sequence is 14 residues long. Written as DNA, the CDR3 is TGTGCCTGGAGTGTACGGCTAGCGGCCAATGAGCAGTTCTTC. Translation gives CAWSVRLAANEQFF.

This clone has more than one count but fewer than ten. The V gene is TRBV29-1, the J gene TRBJ2-1, with TRBD2 identical over 10 bases. The CDR3 runs 15 residues. The germline V gene encodes CDR1 SQVTM and CDR2 ANQGSEA. V was clipped by 5 bases and J by 5 bases; unmatched bases: 9. In DNA form, the CDR3 reads TGCAGCGTTCGACTAGCGGGCAAAGTTAACAATGAGCAGTTCTTC. This codes for CSVRLAGKVNNEQFF.

The chain employs TRBV29-1 and TRBJ1-1, with 7 positions matching TRBD1. V was pared by 6 bases and J by 3 bases, with 4 bases of the junction left unmatched. The CDR3 sequence is 12 residues long. Germline V gene lookup returns CDR1 SQVTM and CDR2 ANQGSEA. CDR3 sequence: CSVLGQDTEAFF. The CDR3 DNA reads TGCAGCGTACTAGGACAGGACACTGAAGCTTTCTTT.

A few counts support this clone. This chain links TRBV30 with TRBJ2-1; D might be TRBD2 (6 bases). Between the trimmed V and J ends, which lost 2 bases and 2 bases, there was a span of 10 bases. Germline lookup yields CDR1 GTSNPN and CDR2 SVGIG (reference sequence). The CDR3 loop spans 14 amino acids. CDR3 amino acids: CAWSQRAPYNEQFF. Written as DNA, the CDR3 is TGTGCCTGGAGTCAGCGGGCCCCCTACAATGAGCAGTTCTTC.

The J gene is TRBJ2-1, the V gene TRBV2; 7 nucleotides align to TRBD1. V lost 1 base, J lost 15 bases, and 9 bases stayed unmatched. The CDR3 runs 13 residues. Germline CDR1 is SNHLY and CDR2 is FYNNEI. The CDR3 coding sequence is TGTGCCAGCAGTGAAGGTTGGACAGGACTGGTGTTCTTC. Translated: CASSEGWTGLVFF.

This clone was detected only a few times. The chain is built from TRBV19 and TRBJ2-1; 8 nucleotides match TRBD2. The V gene's germline CDR1 is LNHDA and CDR2 SQIVND (reference sequence). J lost 3 bases, V lost 11 bases, and 6 bases had no gene match. There are 13 residues in the CDR3. The CDR3, as DNA: TGTGCCTCACGGGGGGGGAACTACAATGAGCAGTTCTTC. This codes for CASRGGNYNEQFF.

This chain links TRBV5-6 with TRBJ2-4, with D hard to call. The germline CDR1 and CDR2 sequences are SGHDT and YYEEEE. The CDR3 contains 14 residues. Trimming removed 4 bases from V and 5 bases from J, with 13 bases in between. The CDR3 sequence: CASSKQLAQNIQYF. The CDR3 nucleotides read TGTGCCAGCAGCAAACAGCTGGCCCAAAACATTCAGTACTTC.

The chain links TRBV18 to TRBJ1-1, with 7 nucleotides matching TRBD1. The CDR3 totals 17 residues. Germline assignment: CDR1 KGHSH and CDR2 LQKENI. J was trimmed by 3 bases and V by 2 bases; bases with no gene match: 12. The CDR3 region is CASSPSGGSIGYTEAFF. DNA of the CDR3: TGTGCCAGCTCACCATCAGGGGGGTCTATAGGCTACACTGAAGCTTTCTTT. Variable domain in full (rest from reference TRBV18 and TRBJ1-1): NAGVMQNPRHLVRRRGQEARLRCSPMKGHSHVYWYRQLPEEGLKFMVYLQKENIIDESGMPKERFSAEFPKEGPSILRIQQVVRGDSAAYFCASSPSGGSIGYTEAFFGQGTRLTVV.

The chain employs TRBV27 and TRBJ2-3; 11 positions match TRBD2. The CDR3 loop spans 15 amino acids. Germline values: CDR1 MNHEY, CDR2 SMNVEV (reference sequence). The ends lost 5 bases at V and 4 bases at J; junction bases unmatched: 5. CDR3 region: CASSRVAGGPDTQYF. DNA for the CDR3: TGTGCCAGCAGTAGGGTAGCGGGAGGGCCAGATACGCAGTATTTT.

This clone was detected a few times. J is TRBJ2-7 and V is TRBV6-1; possible D gene TRBD1, 6 bases. V lost 6 bases to trimming and J lost 0 bases, with 15 bases between them. The CDR3 is made up of 15 amino acids. Germline V gene sequence: CDR1 MNHNS, CDR2 SASEGT. The chain's CDR3 is CASRRGQSLSYEQYF. DNA of the CDR3: TGTGCCAGCAGGCGCGGACAGAGCCTCTCCTACGAGCAGTACTTC.

V and J are TRBV5-1 and TRBJ2-3, with D possibly matching TRBD2 (5 bases). Germline loops: CDR1 SGHRS, CDR2 YFSETQ. The V gene lost 0 bases and the J gene lost 6 bases, with 11 bases spanning the gap. The CDR3 has 14 amino acids. The CDR3 loop is CASSLAGVSDTQYF. The DNA for the CDR3 is TGCGCCAGCAGCTTGGCCGGGGTTTCGGATACGCAGTATTTT.

J is TRBJ2-1 and V is TRBV13, with a possible D match to TRBD2 (6 bases). The V end was cut by 5 bases, the J end by 5 bases, with 13 bases between. The CDR3 is 14 amino acids. Germline values: CDR1 PRHDT, CDR2 FYEKMQ (reference sequence). CDR3 DNA: TGTGCCAGCAGCACGCGGGACCTCAACAATGAGCAGTTCTTC. Encoded protein: CASSTRDLNNEQFF.